These 13 T cell receptor beta chains were sequenced from one sample in a study of sequential checkpoint blockade in melanoma. The treatment denotes: randomized to nivolumab then ipilimumab (arm A) or the reverse (arm B). The protocol was immunoSEQ multiplex PCR, while the TCRdb copy is restricted to in-frame clones and leaves out a portion. Of some 13,000 clones in the sample, over 60% were seen once. The sequencing used CD8+ T cells sorted from blood (inferred from file names), collected from a patient given nivolumab and ipilimumab in sequence. These receptors originate from a human donor with melanoma.

This chain links TRBV6-1 with TRBJ2-5; a possible D gene is TRBD1 (8 bases). The CDR3 has 14 residues. V was clipped by 5 bases and J by 5 bases, with 15 bases between them. From germline, CDR1 is MNHNS and CDR2 SASEGT. The CDR3 nucleotides are TGTGCCAGCAGTCGACAGGGGAGGGAGGAGACCCAGTACTTC. Residues: CASSRQGREETQYF.

The genes are TRBV7-3 and TRBJ2-6; D unresolved. CDR1 is SGHTA, CDR2 FQGTGA, per germline. The CDR3 is 15 amino acids. V was shortened by 2 bases and J by 0 bases, with 5 bases between the two germline ends. The CDR3 DNA is TGTGCCAGCAGCTTATACGGCTCTGGGGCCAACGTCCTGACTTTC. Amino acid sequence: CASSLYGSGANVLTF.

This clone was recorded a few times. The chain links TRBV28 to TRBJ2-3, with D possibly TRBD1 on 6 matching bases. This CDR3 comprises 16 residues. V was trimmed by 6 bases and J by 3 bases, leaving 19 bases between them. The germline gives CDR1 MDHEN, CDR2 SYDVKM. The CDR3: CASSVIGTQPTDTQYF. In DNA form, the CDR3 reads TGTGCCAGCAGCGTCATAGGGACACAACCGACAGATACGCAGTATTTT.

The rearrangement uses TRBV7-9 and TRBJ2-1, with D perhaps matching TRBD1 (6 bases). V lost 4 bases to trimming and J lost 8 bases, with 21 bases between them. The CDR3 totals 16 residues. Germline assignment: CDR1 SEHNR and CDR2 FQNEAQ (reference sequence). In DNA form, the CDR3 reads TGTGCCAGCAGCTGGCCCCGCCAGGGGCGCTTGGATGAGCAGTTCTTC. Translation gives CASSWPRQGRLDEQFF.

The CDR3 reads CASTPGYQQYF. The CDR3, as DNA: TGTGCCAGCACCCCCGGGTACCAGCAGTACTTC. The chain joins TRBV6-6 to TRBJ2-5; unclear D gene. The germline V gene has CDR1 MNHNY and CDR2 SVGAGI (reference sequence). Trimming took off 7 bases at V and 11 bases at J, with 14 bases between the two ends. The CDR3 loop spans 11 amino acids.

Comments on this clone: Other DNA sequences in the same sample also yield this CDR3. This sequence joins TRBV4-2 and TRBJ1-1; tentative D call: TRBD1 (6 bases). This CDR3 is built from 16 residues. CDR1 and CDR2 (germline): LGHNA, YNFKEQ. V lost 0 bases, J lost 0 bases, and 11 bases lay in between. Here the CDR3 reads CASSQEVRQVNTEAFF. The DNA of the CDR3 is TGTGCCAGCAGCCAAGAGGTTCGACAGGTGAACACTGAAGCTTTCTTT.

The chain is built from TRBV27 and TRBJ2-1; perhaps TRBD2 as D (6 bases). CDR3 length: 11 amino acids. Germline V CDR1 and CDR2: MNHEY, SMNVEV (reference sequence). The germline V and J ends were trimmed by 6 bases and 11 bases, with 11 bases remaining between them. The CDR3 sequence is CASSAGSKQFF. In DNA form, the CDR3 reads TGTGCCAGCAGCGCCGGGAGTAAGCAGTTCTTC.

This clone was counted a few times. The chain employs TRBV9 and TRBJ2-3; 8 bases line up with TRBD2. CDR1 and CDR2 (germline): SGDLS, YYNGEE. CDR3 length: 16 residues. V was clipped by 0 bases and J by 2 bases; unmatched bases: 5. The CDR3 DNA is TGTGCCAGCAGCGTAGAAGGCGGGGGGAACACAGATACGCAGTATTTT. Translating gives CASSVEGGGNTDTQYF.

The V gene is TRBV27, the J gene TRBJ2-7, with TRBD1 matching over 8 bases. The CDR3 has 15 residues. Germline CDR1 MNHEY, CDR2 SMNVEV (reference sequence). The V segment lost 0 bases and the J segment 5 bases; nucleotides outside the gene matches: 6. The CDR3 loop reads CASSLSLDRVHEQYF. CDR3 nucleotide sequence: TGTGCCAGCAGTTTATCCTTGGACAGGGTCCACGAGCAGTACTTC.

In this sample, this clone turned up a few times. The DNA for the CDR3 is TGTGCCAGCAGCCAAGATGAAACCACTAGCGGGGGGTACGAGCAGTACTTC. It encodes CASSQDETTSGGYEQYF. The V call is TRBV14, the J call TRBJ2-7; 12 bases agree with TRBD2. Germline-derived CDR1 and CDR2 are SGHDN and FVKESK. With V trimmed by 0 bases and J by 4 bases, 7 bases remained unmatched. This CDR3 has 17 amino acids.

As to this clone: The same CDR3 also results from other DNA sequences found in this sample. The chain is built from TRBV6-5 and TRBJ2-5, with D unresolved. This CDR3 has 14 residues. Looked up from germline, CDR1 is MNHEY and CDR2 is SVGAGI. Trimming took 1 base from V and 0 from J, leaving 6 bases between them. The CDR3 loop is CASSYFADQETQYF. The CDR3 nucleotides are TGTGCCAGCAGTTACTTCGCAGACCAAGAGACCCAGTACTTC.

The chain combines TRBV6-1 with TRBJ2-5, with TRBD2 matching 10 bases. The end of the DNA aligns better with TRBJ2-7, so the J call may be wrong. CDR1 and CDR2 (germline): MNHNS, SASEGT. CDR3 length: 15 residues. CDR3 in DNA: TGTGCCAGCAGTTCACGGACTAGCGGACCCTACGAGCAGTACTTC. Its protein product is CASSSRTSGPYEQYF.

V and J are TRBV11-3 and TRBJ1-1; TRBD1 might be the D (5 bases). V lost 1 base and J 1 base, leaving 7 bases between the germline ends. CDR1 SGHNT and CDR2 YENEEA come from the germline V gene. CDR3 length: 14 amino acids. The CDR3: CASSLVGGNTEAFF. CDR3 bases: TGTGCCAGCAGCTTAGTCGGGGGGAACACTGAAGCTTTCTTT.